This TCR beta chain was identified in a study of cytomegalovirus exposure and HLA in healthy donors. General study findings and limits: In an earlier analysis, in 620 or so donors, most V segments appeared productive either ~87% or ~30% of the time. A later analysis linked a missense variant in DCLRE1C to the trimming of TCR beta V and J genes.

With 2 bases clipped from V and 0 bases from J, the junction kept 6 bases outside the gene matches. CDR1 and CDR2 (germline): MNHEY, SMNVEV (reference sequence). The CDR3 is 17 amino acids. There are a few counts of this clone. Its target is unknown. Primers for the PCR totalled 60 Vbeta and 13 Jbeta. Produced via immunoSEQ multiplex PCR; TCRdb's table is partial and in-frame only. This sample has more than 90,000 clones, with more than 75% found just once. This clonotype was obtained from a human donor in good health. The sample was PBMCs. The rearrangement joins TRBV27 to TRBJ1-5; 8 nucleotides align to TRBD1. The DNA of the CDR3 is TGTGCCAGCAGTTTACGCTCGACAGGGGTTAGCAATCAGCCCCAGCATTTT. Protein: CASSLRSTGVSNQPQHF.